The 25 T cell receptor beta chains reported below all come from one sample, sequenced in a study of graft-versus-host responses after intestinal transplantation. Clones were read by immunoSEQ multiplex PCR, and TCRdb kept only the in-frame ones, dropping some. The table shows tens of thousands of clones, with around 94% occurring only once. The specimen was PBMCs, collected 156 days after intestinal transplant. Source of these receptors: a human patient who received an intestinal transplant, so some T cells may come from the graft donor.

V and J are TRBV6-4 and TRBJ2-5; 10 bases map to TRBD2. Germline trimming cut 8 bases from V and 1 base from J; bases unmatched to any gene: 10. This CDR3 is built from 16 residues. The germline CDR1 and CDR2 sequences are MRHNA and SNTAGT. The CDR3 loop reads CASGGTLAGFQETQYF. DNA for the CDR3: TGTGCCAGCGGGGGAACACTAGCGGGGTTCCAAGAGACCCAGTACTTC.

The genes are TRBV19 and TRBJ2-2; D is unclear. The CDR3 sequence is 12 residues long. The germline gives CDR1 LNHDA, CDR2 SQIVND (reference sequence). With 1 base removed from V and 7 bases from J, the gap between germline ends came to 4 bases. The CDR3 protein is CASSIVFGELFF. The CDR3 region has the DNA TGTGCCAGTAGTATAGTGTTCGGGGAGCTGTTTTTT.

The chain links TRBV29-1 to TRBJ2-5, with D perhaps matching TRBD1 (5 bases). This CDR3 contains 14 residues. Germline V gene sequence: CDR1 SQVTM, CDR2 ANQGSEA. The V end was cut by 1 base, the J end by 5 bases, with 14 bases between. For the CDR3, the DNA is TGCAGCGTTGAAGCCGCGGACATTGTGGAGACCCAGTACTTC. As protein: CSVEAADIVETQYF.

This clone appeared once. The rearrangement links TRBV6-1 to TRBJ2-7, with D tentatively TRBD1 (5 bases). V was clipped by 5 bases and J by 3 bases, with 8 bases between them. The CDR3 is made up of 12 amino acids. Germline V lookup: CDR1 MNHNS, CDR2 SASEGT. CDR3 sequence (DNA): TGTGCCAGCAGTTTAGACAGCTACGAGCAGTACTTC. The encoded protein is CASSLDSYEQYF.

The chain's CDR3 is CASTKGVSQFF. The CDR3 bases are TGTGCCAGCACCAAGGGAGTCTCGCAGTTCTTC. V gene TRBV6-5 combines with J gene TRBJ2-1; TRBD2 might be the D (5 bases). CDR1 and CDR2 (germline): MNHEY, SVGAGI. The germline V and J ends were trimmed by 7 bases and 12 bases, with 13 bases remaining between them. This CDR3 is 11 amino acids long.

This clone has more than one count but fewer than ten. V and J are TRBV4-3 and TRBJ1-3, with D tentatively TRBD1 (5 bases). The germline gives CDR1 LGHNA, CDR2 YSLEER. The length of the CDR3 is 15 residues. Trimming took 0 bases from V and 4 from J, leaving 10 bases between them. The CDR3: CASSQDGGKGNTIYF. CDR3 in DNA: TGCGCCAGCAGCCAAGATGGGGGGAAAGGAAACACCATATATTTT.

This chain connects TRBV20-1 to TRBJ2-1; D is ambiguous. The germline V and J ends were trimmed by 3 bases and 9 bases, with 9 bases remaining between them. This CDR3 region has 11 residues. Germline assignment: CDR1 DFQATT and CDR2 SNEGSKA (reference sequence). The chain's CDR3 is CSASSFFEQFF. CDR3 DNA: TGCAGTGCTAGTAGTTTCTTTGAGCAGTTCTTC.

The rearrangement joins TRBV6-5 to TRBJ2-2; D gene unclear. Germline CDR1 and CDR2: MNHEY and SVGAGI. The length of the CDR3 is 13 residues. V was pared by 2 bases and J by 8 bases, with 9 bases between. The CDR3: CASSYGSTGELFF. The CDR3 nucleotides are TGTGCCAGCAGTTACGGGTCAACGGGGGAGCTGTTTTTT.

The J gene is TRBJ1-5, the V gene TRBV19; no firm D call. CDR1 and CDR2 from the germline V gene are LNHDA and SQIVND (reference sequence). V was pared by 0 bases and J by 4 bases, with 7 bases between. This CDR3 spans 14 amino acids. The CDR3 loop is CASSIERLNQPQHF. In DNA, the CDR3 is TGTGCCAGTAGTATAGAACGGTTAAATCAGCCCCAGCATTTT.

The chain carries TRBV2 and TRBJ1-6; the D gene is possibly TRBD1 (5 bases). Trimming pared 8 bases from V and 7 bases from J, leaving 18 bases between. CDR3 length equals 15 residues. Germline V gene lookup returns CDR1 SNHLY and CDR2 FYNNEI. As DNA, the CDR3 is TGTGCCAGCCGCCTCTCGGGAGGGGTAAATTCACCCCTCCACTTT. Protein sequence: CASRLSGGVNSPLHF.

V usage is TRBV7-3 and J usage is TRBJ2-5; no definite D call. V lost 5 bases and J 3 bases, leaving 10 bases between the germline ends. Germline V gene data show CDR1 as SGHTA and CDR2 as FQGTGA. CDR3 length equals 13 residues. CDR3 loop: CASSRAQEETQYF. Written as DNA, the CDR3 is TGTGCCAGCAGCCGCGCCCAGGAAGAGACCCAGTACTTC.

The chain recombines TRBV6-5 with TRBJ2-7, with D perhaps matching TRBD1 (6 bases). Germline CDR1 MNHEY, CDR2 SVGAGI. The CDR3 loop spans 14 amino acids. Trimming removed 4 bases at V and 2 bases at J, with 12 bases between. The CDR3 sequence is CASSSRQVPYEQYF. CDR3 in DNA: TGTGCCAGCAGTTCCAGACAGGTACCCTACGAGCAGTACTTC.

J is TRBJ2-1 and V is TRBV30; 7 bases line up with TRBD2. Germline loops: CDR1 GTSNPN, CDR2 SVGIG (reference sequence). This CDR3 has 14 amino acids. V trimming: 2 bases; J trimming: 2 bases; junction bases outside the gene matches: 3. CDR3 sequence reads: CAWSSGRAYNEQFF. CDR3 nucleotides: TGTGCCTGGAGTAGTGGGAGGGCCTACAATGAGCAGTTCTTC.

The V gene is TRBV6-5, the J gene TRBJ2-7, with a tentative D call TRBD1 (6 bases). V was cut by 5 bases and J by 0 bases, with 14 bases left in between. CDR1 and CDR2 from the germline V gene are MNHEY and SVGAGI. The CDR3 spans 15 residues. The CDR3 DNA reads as TGTGCCAGCAGTCGGGGACGGGACAACTCCTACGAGCAGTACTTC. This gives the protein CASSRGRDNSYEQYF.

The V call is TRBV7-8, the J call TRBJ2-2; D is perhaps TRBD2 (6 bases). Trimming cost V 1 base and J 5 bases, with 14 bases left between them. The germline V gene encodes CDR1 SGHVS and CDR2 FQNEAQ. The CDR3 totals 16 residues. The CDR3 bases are TGTGCCAGCAGCTTAGAACGGGGAGGTAATACCGGGGAGCTGTTTTTT. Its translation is CASSLERGGNTGELFF.

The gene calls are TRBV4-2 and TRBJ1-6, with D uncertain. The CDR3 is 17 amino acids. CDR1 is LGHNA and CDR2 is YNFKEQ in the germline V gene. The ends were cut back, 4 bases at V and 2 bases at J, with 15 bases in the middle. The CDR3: CASSPAGVEAYNSPLHF. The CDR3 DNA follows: TGTGCCAGCAGCCCCGCCGGAGTTGAAGCCTATAATTCACCCCTCCACTTT.

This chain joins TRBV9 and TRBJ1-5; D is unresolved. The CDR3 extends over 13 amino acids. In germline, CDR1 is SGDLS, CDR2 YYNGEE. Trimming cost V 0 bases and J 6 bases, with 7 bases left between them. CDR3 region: CASSVASGQPQHF. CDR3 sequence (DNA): TGTGCCAGCAGCGTAGCATCCGGTCAGCCCCAGCATTTT.

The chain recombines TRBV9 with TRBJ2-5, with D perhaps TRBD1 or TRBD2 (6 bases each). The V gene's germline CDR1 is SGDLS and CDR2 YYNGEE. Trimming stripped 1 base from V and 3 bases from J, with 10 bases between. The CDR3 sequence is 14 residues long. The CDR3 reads CASSVSGGEETQYF. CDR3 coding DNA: TGTGCCAGCAGCGTATCCGGGGGCGAAGAGACCCAGTACTTC.

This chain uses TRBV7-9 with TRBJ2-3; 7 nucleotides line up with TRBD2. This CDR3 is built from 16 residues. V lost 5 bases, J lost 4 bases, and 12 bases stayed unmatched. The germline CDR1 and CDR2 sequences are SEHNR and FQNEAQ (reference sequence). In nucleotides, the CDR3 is TGTGCCAGCAGCCCGGCGAGCGGGATAAAGGCAGATACGCAGTATTTT. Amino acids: CASSPASGIKADTQYF.

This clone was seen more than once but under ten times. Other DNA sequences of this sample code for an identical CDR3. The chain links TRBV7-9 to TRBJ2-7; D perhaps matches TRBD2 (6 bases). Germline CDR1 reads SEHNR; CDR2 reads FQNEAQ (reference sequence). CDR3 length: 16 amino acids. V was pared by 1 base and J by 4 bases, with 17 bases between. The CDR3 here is CASSLVGGRDAYEQYF. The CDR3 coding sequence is TGTGCCAGCAGCTTAGTGGGGGGTCGGGATGCTTACGAGCAGTACTTC.

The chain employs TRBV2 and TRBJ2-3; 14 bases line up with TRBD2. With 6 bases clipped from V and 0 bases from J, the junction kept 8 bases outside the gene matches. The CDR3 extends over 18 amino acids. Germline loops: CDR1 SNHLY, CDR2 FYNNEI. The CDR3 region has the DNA TGTGCCAGCAGCGTCGGGACTAGCGGGAGTTGGAGCACAGATACGCAGTATTTT. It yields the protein CASSVGTSGSWSTDTQYF. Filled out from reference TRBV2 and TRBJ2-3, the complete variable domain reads EPEVTQTPSHQVTQMGQEVILRCVPISNHLYFYWYRQILGQKVEFLVSFYNNEISEKSEIFDDQFSVERPDGSNFTLKIRSTKLEDSAMYFCASSVGTSGSWSTDTQYFGPGTRLTVL.

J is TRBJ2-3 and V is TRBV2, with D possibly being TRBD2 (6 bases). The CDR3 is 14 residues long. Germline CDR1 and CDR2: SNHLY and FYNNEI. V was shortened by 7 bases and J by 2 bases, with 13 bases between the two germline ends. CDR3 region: CASIRDSYTDTQYF. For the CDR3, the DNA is TGTGCCAGCATCCGGGACTCATACACAGATACGCAGTATTTT.

CDR3 in DNA: TGTGCCAGCAGCCGCGGGGGAGAGAACACTGAAGCTTTCTTT. It codes for CASSRGGENTEAFF. This rearrangement joins TRBV27 to TRBJ1-1, with D perhaps matching TRBD1 (5 bases). CDR1 and CDR2 from the germline V gene are MNHEY and SMNVEV (reference sequence). The V gene lost 6 bases and the J gene lost 1 base, with 12 bases spanning the gap. CDR3 length: 14 residues.

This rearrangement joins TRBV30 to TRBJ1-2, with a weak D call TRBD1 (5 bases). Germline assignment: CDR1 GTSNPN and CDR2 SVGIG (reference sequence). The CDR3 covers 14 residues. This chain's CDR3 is CVTSGLGVVYGYTF. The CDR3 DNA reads TGTGTCACGTCCGGCCTGGGGGTTGTCTATGGCTACACCTTC.

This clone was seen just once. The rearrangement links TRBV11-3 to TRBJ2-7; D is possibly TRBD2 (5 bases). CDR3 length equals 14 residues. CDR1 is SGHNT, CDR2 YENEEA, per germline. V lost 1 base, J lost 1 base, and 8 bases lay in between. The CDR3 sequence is CASSLGGLSYEQYF. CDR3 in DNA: TGTGCCAGCAGCTTAGGTGGACTTTCCTACGAGCAGTACTTC.